This T cell receptor (beta chain) is drawn from a study of blood T cell repertoires in COVID-19. About the research overall: Sites in the United States, Italy and Spain provided acute and convalescent COVID-19 samples. T cells, B-cell-depleted T cells, or PBMCs provided the cDNA or gDNA that served as material.

V shed 0 bases, J shed 4 bases, and the junction held 1 base outside the gene matches. The CDR3 consists of 14 residues. CDR1 SGHRS and CDR2 YFSETQ come from the germline V gene. In the authors' methods: Reference gene primers were amplified, and this amplification served to estimate nucleated cell counts. Clones were sequenced by immunoSEQ multiplex PCR, and TCRdb holds only the in-frame ones, with some missing. V, J and clone size derive from that table, while D and trimming were established from the DNA sequence. The sample contains roughly 100,000 clones, 75% to 95% of which appear only once. Sequenced material: peripheral blood. The chain joins TRBV5-1 to TRBJ1-2; 9 positions match TRBD1. The clonotype was recovered from a woman in her 50s in a cohort sampled during active COVID-19. CDR3 residues: CASSLEGQGYGYTF. The CDR3 region has the DNA TGCGCCAGCAGCTTGGAGGGACAGGGCTATGGCTACACCTTC.